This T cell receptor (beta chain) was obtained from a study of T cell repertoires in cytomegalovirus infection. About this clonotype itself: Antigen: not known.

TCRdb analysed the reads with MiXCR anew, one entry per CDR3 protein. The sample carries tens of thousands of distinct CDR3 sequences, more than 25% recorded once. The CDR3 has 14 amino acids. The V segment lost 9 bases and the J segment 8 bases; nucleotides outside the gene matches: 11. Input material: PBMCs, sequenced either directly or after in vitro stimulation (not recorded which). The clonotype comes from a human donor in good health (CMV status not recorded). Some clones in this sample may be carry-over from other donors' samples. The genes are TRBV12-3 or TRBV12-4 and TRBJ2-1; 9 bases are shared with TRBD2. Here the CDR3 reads CASAGRGGVDEQFF. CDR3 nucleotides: TGTGCCAGTGCGGGGCGGGGGGGCGTGGATGAGCAGTTCTTC.